Following are 24 T cell receptor beta chains from one sample sequenced in a study of blood T cells in healthy people across ages. The use of a sample-barcoded 5' primer and a J-beta primer mix characterized a second PCR of roughly 7 to 12 cycles. TCRdb ran MiXCR on the 5' RACE reads and lists one entry per CDR3 protein. The table has around 800,000 distinct CDR3 sequences, roughly 25% seen once; the top ten hold roughly 3.1%. The data were also submitted as part of a second study, on T cells of mothers and their children.

The sample comprised blood. These receptors were collected from a boy aged 5-17 years in good health.

V is TRBV7-2 and J is TRBJ2-7; 7 bases match TRBD2. Germline V gene sequence: CDR1 SGHTA, CDR2 FQGNSA. The CDR3 runs 13 residues. Germline trimming cut 1 base from V and 5 bases from J; bases unmatched to any gene: 2. The CDR3 loop is CASSLGGTNEQYF. The CDR3, as DNA: TGTGCCAGCAGCTTAGGTGGGACTAACGAGCAGTACTTC. The whole variable domain, filled in from reference TRBV7-2 and TRBJ2-7, reads GAGVSQSPSNKVTEKGKDVELRCDPISGHTALYWYRQSLGQGLEFLIYFQGNSAPDKSGLPSDRFSAERTGGSVSTLTIQRTQQEDSAVYLCASSLGGTNEQYFGPGTRLTVT.

This clonotype appeared a few times. The V gene is TRBV6-1, the J gene TRBJ2-4; a weak D match, TRBD1 (6 bases). The CDR3 contains 16 residues. Trimming removed 6 bases from V and 0 bases from J, with 15 bases in between. CDR1 and CDR2 from the germline V gene are MNHNS and SASEGT. CDR3 protein: CASRTGTNLAKNIQYF. In DNA form, the CDR3 reads TGTGCCAGCAGGACCGGGACAAATTTAGCCAAAAACATTCAGTACTTC.

This clonotype has just a few counts. The V and J genes are TRBV29-1 and TRBJ1-1; TRBD1 might be the D (5 bases). Germline V CDR1 and CDR2: SQVTM, ANQGSEA. Trimming took 7 bases from V and 0 from J, leaving 15 bases between them. The CDR3 is made up of 14 amino acids. The CDR3 reads CSAAGHELNTEAFF. The CDR3 DNA follows: TGCAGCGCAGCAGGGCACGAGTTGAACACTGAAGCTTTCTTT.

V usage is TRBV7-8 and J usage is TRBJ2-7, with D perhaps matching TRBD2 (6 bases). CDR1 and CDR2 from the germline V gene are SGHVS and FQNEAQ. With 2 bases removed from V and 3 bases from J, the gap between germline ends came to 17 bases. There are 16 residues in the CDR3. This chain's CDR3 is CASSLRGGGPYYEQYF. Here the CDR3 DNA reads TGTGCCAGCAGCTTAAGAGGAGGAGGGCCGTACTACGAGCAGTACTTC.

The chain carries TRBV12-3 or TRBV12-4 and TRBJ2-2, with 9 nucleotides matching TRBD2. V gave up 0 bases and J gave up 5 bases; unmatched junction bases: 1. The CDR3 is 15 amino acids. CDR3 loop: CASSLALAGTGELFF. CDR3 sequence (DNA): TGTGCCAGCAGTTTAGCGCTAGCGGGGACCGGGGAGCTGTTTTTT.

This clonotype was seen a handful of times. The gene calls are TRBV19 and TRBJ1-6; D not resolved. Trimming took off 3 bases at V and 7 bases at J, with 13 bases between the two ends. In germline, CDR1 is LNHDA, CDR2 SQIVND (reference sequence). This CDR3 has 15 amino acids. The CDR3 loop is CASSIEEVRNSPLHF. DNA of the CDR3: TGTGCCAGTAGTATTGAGGAGGTCAGAAATTCACCCCTCCACTTT.

This clonotype was detected a few times. The chain has TRBV21-1 and TRBJ2-7; TRBD1 was called by the table and not checked on the DNA. TRBV21-1 is a documented pseudogene. The CDR3 is 15 residues long. CDR3 protein: CASIIFDRDMGEQYF. The DNA for the CDR3 is TGTGCCAGCATCATCTTTGACAGGGACATGGGAGAGCAGTACTTC.

The genes are TRBV5-1 and TRBJ2-7; a possible D gene is TRBD1 (5 bases). Germline V gene sequence: CDR1 SGHRS, CDR2 YFSETQ. This CDR3 is built from 16 residues. V dropped 4 bases and J dropped 0 bases, with 17 bases sitting between them. The CDR3, as DNA: TGCGCCAGCAGCCCGGAGCAGGGCCCCAGCTCCTACGAGCAGTACGTC. Protein: CASSPEQGPSSYEQYV.

The chain links TRBV6-5 to TRBJ2-6, with D uncertain. CDR3 length equals 12 residues. V was pared by 11 bases and J by 1 base, with 6 bases between. Germline V gene lookup returns CDR1 MNHEY and CDR2 SVGAGI. CDR3: CAAKSGANVLTF. In DNA, the CDR3 is TGTGCCGCAAAGTCTGGGGCCAACGTCCTGACTTTC.

This clonotype was counted a few times. The J gene is TRBJ2-7, the V gene TRBV7-9; TRBD1 is a possible D gene (6 bases). Germline V gene data show CDR1 as SEHNR and CDR2 as FQNEAQ (reference sequence). The CDR3 totals 14 residues. The V and J ends lost 5 bases and 1 base respectively, with 12 bases between them. The CDR3 sequence is CASSASRGSYEQYF. The CDR3 nucleotides are TGTGCCAGCAGCGCGTCCAGGGGTTCCTACGAGCAGTACTTC.

In the case of this clonotype: At one boundary the junction diverges from the germline segment, which might be a read error. This chain uses TRBV3-1 with TRBJ1-6, with D tentatively TRBD1 (6 bases). The CDR3 is made up of 13 amino acids. Germline CDR1 and CDR2: LGHDT and YNNKEL (reference sequence). The CDR3 is CACSLSGQTVAHF. As DNA, the CDR3 is TGTGCCTGCAGCCTCTCGGGACAAACGGTTGCGCACTTT. The full variable domain, rest sourced from reference TRBV3-1 and TRBJ1-6, is DTAVSQTPKYLVTQMGNDKSIKCEQNLGHDTMYWYKQDSKKFLKIMFSYNNKELIINETVPNRFSPKSPDKAHLNLHINSLELGDSAVYFCACSLSGQTVAHFGNGTRLTVT.

On this clonotype: An end of the junction does not agree with germline; a read error may underlie this. The CDR3 bases are TGTGCCAGCAGTTTCCCTAGCGGGGTATACAATGAGCACTTCTTC. It encodes CASSFPSGVYNEHFF. The V call is TRBV28, the J call TRBJ2-1; 9 nucleotides line up with TRBD2. Germline V gene lookup returns CDR1 MDHEN and CDR2 SYDVKM. The CDR3 consists of 15 residues.

The rearrangement links TRBV5-5 to TRBJ2-1, with D perhaps TRBD1 (6 bases). The CDR3 loop spans 17 amino acids. Trimming took 3 bases from V and 2 from J, leaving 18 bases between them. Per germline, CDR1 SGHKS and CDR2 YYEKEE (reference sequence). The CDR3 DNA is TGTGCCAGCAGCTGGGGGAACAGGGAAACCCCCTACAATGAGCAGTTCTTC. It yields the protein CASSWGNRETPYNEQFF.

This clonotype was recorded a few times. The CDR3 DNA is TGCGCCAGCAGCCAAGTCGGGACAGCCCGCTCCTACAATGAGCAGTTCTTC. Translated: CASSQVGTARSYNEQFF. This rearrangement joins TRBV4-1 to TRBJ2-1; 7 bases align to TRBD1. This CDR3 spans 17 amino acids. Germline V gene sequence: CDR1 MGHRA, CDR2 YSYEKL. Trimming removed 1 base from V and 0 bases from J; junction bases left unmatched: 6.

The chain links TRBV20-1 to TRBJ1-2, with D hard to call. Between the trimmed V and J ends, which lost 3 bases and 4 bases, there was a span of 9 bases. CDR3 length: 12 residues. From germline, CDR1 is DFQATT and CDR2 SNEGSKA (reference sequence). CDR3 DNA: TGCAGTGCTAGGTCTGGGAGCTATGGCTACACCTTC. Its translation is CSARSGSYGYTF.

This clonotype was detected a few times. The CDR3 DNA reads as TGTGCCACCAAGCCCGGACAGGGGCCTGAAGCTTTCTTT. It codes for CATKPGQGPEAFF. V and J are TRBV24-1 and TRBJ1-1; 9 bases fit TRBD1. The V gene end was trimmed by 8 bases and the J gene end by 6 bases; junction bases not matched to a gene: 6. The germline gives CDR1 KGHDR, CDR2 SFDVKD. The CDR3 contains 13 residues.

The J gene is TRBJ2-2, the V gene TRBV5-1; D remains unclear. V lost 0 bases and J lost 5, with 11 bases in between. The germline V gene has CDR1 SGHRS and CDR2 YFSETQ. The CDR3 loop spans 15 amino acids. The DNA of the CDR3 is TGCGCCAGCAGCTTGGGCGATTTCGGGACCGGGGAGCTGTTTTTT. As protein: CASSLGDFGTGELFF.

This clonotype came up a few times. The J gene is TRBJ1-4, the V gene TRBV18; TRBD1 is a possible D gene (5 bases). This CDR3 is built from 15 residues. V gave up 5 bases and J gave up 8 bases, with 18 bases separating them. Germline-derived CDR1 and CDR2 are KGHSH and LQKENI. CDR3 sequence: CASSNSVSGVEKLFF. The CDR3 bases are TGTGCCAGCTCAAACTCCGTTTCGGGGGTCGAAAAACTGTTTTTT.

This clonotype was seen a few times. The V gene is TRBV20-1, the J gene TRBJ2-6; D not certain. The length of the CDR3 is 15 residues. Trimming pared 1 base from V and 3 bases from J, leaving 10 bases between. Germline CDR1 DFQATT, CDR2 SNEGSKA (reference sequence). The CDR3 sequence is CSARVGGGGANVLTF. The CDR3 coding sequence is TGCAGTGCTAGAGTCGGCGGTGGTGGGGCCAACGTCCTGACTTTC.

This clonotype appeared a single time. For the CDR3, the DNA is TGTGCCAGCAGTGATCTAAAACCTCTAGCCAAAAACATTCAGTACTTC. Its translation: CASSDLKPLAKNIQYF. The chain employs TRBV2 and TRBJ2-4; D is undetermined. The germline V and J ends were trimmed by 3 bases and 0 bases, with 12 bases remaining between them. There are 16 residues in the CDR3. Germline loops: CDR1 SNHLY, CDR2 FYNNEI.

V is TRBV5-1 and J is TRBJ2-5; D gene ambiguous. The CDR3 length is 14 residues. The germline V gene has CDR1 SGHRS and CDR2 YFSETQ. Trimming pared 7 bases from V and 3 bases from J, leaving 16 bases between. The CDR3 DNA reads as TGCGCCAGCGGTATGGACCTAGGAGAAGAGACCCAGTACTTC. Amino acid sequence: CASGMDLGEETQYF.

This clonotype was seen more than once but under ten times. The rearrangement uses TRBV10-3 and TRBJ1-1; D unclear. CDR3 length: 16 residues. Trimming pared 2 bases from V and 1 base from J, leaving 14 bases between. Per germline, CDR1 ENHRY and CDR2 SYGVKD. CDR3 loop: CAISELETTANTEAFF. CDR3 nucleotides: TGTGCCATCAGTGAGCTCGAGACAACAGCGAACACTGAAGCTTTCTTT.

This chain links TRBV3-1 with TRBJ2-7, with TRBD2 matching 9 bases. The CDR3 covers 14 residues. The V segment lost 5 bases and the J segment 2 bases; nucleotides outside the gene matches: 4. Germline CDR1 and CDR2: LGHDT and YNNKEL (reference sequence). This CDR3 reads CASSALAGPYEQYF. The CDR3 region has the DNA TGTGCCAGCAGCGCCCTAGCGGGGCCCTACGAGCAGTACTTC.

The V call is TRBV29-1, the J call TRBJ1-2; no firm D call. V was pared by 3 bases and J by 12 bases, with 14 bases between. Germline assignment: CDR1 SQVTM and CDR2 ANQGSEA. CDR3 length equals 11 residues. This CDR3 is CSVDEAASNTF. The CDR3 coding sequence is TGCAGCGTTGATGAGGCTGCCTCCAACACCTTC.